Reported below is one TCR beta chain. Its target is unknown. The treatment denotes: oral pan-JAK inhibitor, 5-10 mg twice daily. This CDR3 has 13 amino acids. The V end was cut by 7 bases, the J end by 4 bases, with 16 bases between. The germline V gene encodes CDR1 SQVTM and CDR2 ANQGSEA. RNA was isolated and reverse transcribed to cDNA, the sequencing template. The method was immunoSEQ multiplex PCR; TCRdb's version includes in-frame clones alone and lacks a portion of them. The sample lists under 150,000 clones; around 56% were seen once. The data were obtained in a study of CD8+ T cells in alopecia areata. Study-wide background: Oral tofacitinib (5 to 10 mg twice daily) was administered to treated patients.

Study-wide results and caveats: With just one nonresponder, it is still uncertain whether baseline CD8+ expansion relates to response.

The origin of this receptor is a human donor with alopecia areata. Material: CD4+ T cells sorted from blood, obtained at week 4, from a patient treated with tofacitinib. The chain carries TRBV29-1 and TRBJ1-1, with D possibly being TRBD1 (5 bases). CDR3 region: CSAAQGGGTEAFF. The CDR3 nucleotides read TGCAGCGCCGCCCAGGGAGGTGGCACTGAAGCTTTCTTT.